A selection of T cell receptor beta chains follows, all from one sample in a study of PD-1 blockade in classical Hodgkin lymphoma. Generated by immunoSEQ multiplex PCR, the TCRdb table keeps only in-frame clones and is missing some. This sample has about 21,000 clones, with about 87% found just once. The source material was CD8+ T cells from blood. The receptors shown here come from a human donor with classical Hodgkin lymphoma. Each CDR3 is given with its conserved first and last residue. Each record gives: V gene, J gene, clone size, D gene, CDR3 protein, CDR3 DNA. A D gene is named only where the DNA matches it firmly. A clone size is listed for some rows: how often the clone was seen (once, few, many), or a class if it is expanded.

>TRBV6-1|TRBJ1-6|NA|NA
CASSESDPGGNSPLHF
TGTGCCAGCAGTGAAAGTGACCCAGGCGGGAATTCACCCCTCCACTTT
>TRBV7-9|TRBJ2-1|NA|NA
CASSSTPGSSYNEQFF
TGTGCCAGCAGCTCCACCCCGGGGAGCTCCTACAATGAGCAGTTCTTC
>TRBV7-9|TRBJ1-1|NA|NA
CASSPEGRLRAFF
TGTGCCAGCAGCCCAGAGGGACGCCTGAGAGCTTTCTTT
>TRBV28|TRBJ1-2|NA|NA
CASSRLGSYGYTF
TGTGCCAGCAGCCGTCTGGGAAGCTATGGCTACACCTTC
>TRBV7-2|TRBJ1-2|NA|NA
CASSLDARYYGYTF
TGTGCCAGCAGCTTAGACGCAAGGTACTATGGCTACACCTTC
>TRBV11-3|TRBJ1-1|once|TRBD1
CASSSRQGRKRIEAFF
TGTGCCAGCAGCTCCCGACAGGGACGGAAGAGGATTGAAGCTTTCTTT
>TRBV7-9|TRBJ1-2|NA|NA
CASSLFEGANYGYTF
TGTGCCAGCAGCTTATTCGAAGGGGCTAACTATGGCTACACCTTC
>TRBV4-3|TRBJ2-7|NA|NA
CASSQEGRVIDEQYF
TGCGCCAGCAGCCAAGAGGGCAGGGTAATCGACGAGCAGTACTTC
>TRBV2|TRBJ2-1|NA|TRBD2
CASSVEGLADEQFF
TGTGCCAGCAGTGTGGAGGGACTAGCCGATGAGCAGTTCTTC
>TRBV4-1|TRBJ2-2|NA|TRBD2
CASSILAGGNTGELFF
TGCGCCAGCAGTATTCTAGCGGGGGGGAACACCGGGGAGCTGTTTTTT
>TRBV7-9|TRBJ2-3|NA|TRBD1
CARGVGTGVRDTQYF
TGTGCCAGGGGAGTCGGGACAGGGGTCCGAGATACGCAGTATTTT
>TRBV19|TRBJ2-3|once|TRBD2
CASSRTSGNTDTQYF
TGTGCCAGTTCTCGGACTAGCGGGAACACAGATACGCAGTATTTT
>TRBV2|TRBJ2-6|NA|TRBD2
CASCRGRASSGANVLTF
TGTGCCAGCTGCCGCGGGAGGGCCTCCTCTGGGGCCAACGTCCTGACTTTC
>TRBV2|TRBJ1-1|once|NA
CASSEWSNTEAFF
TGTGCCAGCAGTGAATGGTCTAACACTGAAGCTTTCTTT
>TRBV19|TRBJ1-2|few|NA
CASMGAGYGYTF
TGTGCCAGTATGGGGGCAGGCTATGGCTACACCTTC
>TRBV4-1|TRBJ1-6|NA|TRBD1
CASRRTGDLRSDSPLHF
TGCGCCAGCAGGCGAACAGGGGACCTACGATCTGATTCACCCCTCCACTTT
>TRBV6-5|TRBJ1-1|once|NA
CASSLGYRTEAFF
TGTGCCAGCAGCTTGGGGTATAGGACTGAAGCTTTCTTT
>TRBV9|TRBJ1-2|NA|NA
CASSVDTGRGGYTF
TGTGCCAGCAGCGTAGATACAGGGAGAGGTGGCTACACCTTC
>TRBV6-6|TRBJ2-1|NA|NA
CASSYRFSVAENEQFF
TGTGCCAGCAGTTACCGATTCAGTGTGGCGGAGAATGAGCAGTTCTTC
>TRBV30|TRBJ1-2|NA|NA
CAWSLLYGYTF
TGTGCCTGGAGTCTCCTCTATGGCTACACCTTC
>TRBV5-1|TRBJ2-1|NA|NA
CASSPYTSYNEQFF
TGCGCCAGCTCCCCGTATACTTCCTACAATGAGCAGTTCTTC
>TRBV10-2|TRBJ2-1|NA|TRBD2
CASNKGAGRSSYNEQFF
TGCGCCAGCAATAAAGGAGCGGGAAGAAGCTCCTACAATGAGCAGTTCTTC
>TRBV6-5|TRBJ1-5|NA|NA
CASSYAVAQPQHF
TGTGCCAGCAGTTACGCGGTTGCACAGCCCCAGCATTTT
>TRBV7-9|TRBJ1-4|NA|NA
CASSIGGEKLFF
TGTGCCAGCAGCATAGGTGGCGAAAAACTGTTTTTT
>TRBV5-1|TRBJ1-3|NA|NA
CASSLASSGNTIYF
TGCGCCAGCAGCTTGGCGAGCTCTGGAAACACCATATATTTT
>TRBV7-2|TRBJ1-5|once|NA
CASSAGPGGNQPQHF
TGTGCCAGCAGCGCCGGGCCAGGCGGCAATCAGCCCCAGCATTTT
>TRBV4-1|TRBJ1-1|NA|TRBD1
CASSRMGQENTEAFF
TGCGCCAGCAGCCGAATGGGACAGGAGAACACTGAAGCTTTCTTT